This T cell receptor (beta chain) was retrieved from a study of OX40 agonist ivuxolimab in advanced cancers. At the level of the study: Patients got intravenous ivuxolimab at 0.01 to 10 mg/kg every 2 weeks. General study results and limits: No determination was made of the antigen specificity of the expanded peripheral T cells. Among the lowest peripheral clonal expansion occurred in 0.1-3.0 mg/kg partial responders. At doses 0.1 to 3.0 mg/kg, CD4+ and CD8+ clones expanded.

CDR1 is MDHEN and CDR2 is SYDVKM in the germline V gene. This CDR3 region has 11 residues. The ends were cut back, 7 bases at V and 7 bases at J, with 10 bases in the middle. In regard to this clone: Its antigen is not identified.

The protocol was immunoSEQ multiplex PCR, while the TCRdb copy is restricted to in-frame clones and leaves out a portion. The sample consists of around 53,000 clones, 70% to 85% of them appearing once. V usage is TRBV28 and J usage is TRBJ1-2; D is unresolved. This receptor was obtained from an adult with an advanced solid tumor such as melanoma, head and neck, liver or kidney cancer. Sequenced here: CD4+ or CD8+ T cells sorted from blood, sampled in a trial of the OX40 agonist ivuxolimab. CDR3 residues: CASTSGFGYTF. CDR3 bases: TGTGCCAGCACGTCTGGGTTTGGCTACACCTTC.